Listed here is a single T cell receptor beta chain. Some clones are missing from TCRdb's copy, which holds only in-frame ones; the method was immunoSEQ multiplex PCR. This table holds 200,000 to 250,000 clones, about 88% found once. The CDR3 spans 14 residues. CDR1 MNHEY and CDR2 SVGEGT come from the germline V gene. V was pared by 5 bases and J by 7 bases, with 18 bases between. The record originates from a study of blood T cell repertoires in COVID-19. Whole-study context: Italy, Spain and the United States were the sources of the convalescent and acute COVID-19 samples.

The clonotype comes from a woman aged 45-60 years with COVID-19, enrolled during active disease. The chain links TRBV6-2 or TRBV6-3 to TRBJ2-7, with a weak D call TRBD2 (5 bases). Sequenced sample: peripheral blood. CDR3 sequence (DNA): TGTGCCAGCAGTCGGGCCGGGGTCCAACGGGAGCAGTACTTC. It is translated as CASSRAGVQREQYF.